Listed below are T cell receptor delta chains from one sample, sequenced in a study of gamma-delta chains in newborns, infants, children. TCRdb processed the reads again with the CATT caller. The sample yields roughly 1,200 delta-chain clones, 3% to 4.5% seen once. The sample taken for sequencing was blood. The receptors originated from a child who was a newborn, infant or young child, either healthy, febrile or measles-vaccinated (not recorded which). CDR3s include the opening cysteine and the closing phenylalanine or tryptophan. A D gene is named only where the DNA matches it firmly. Size tells how often a clone was seen (once, few, many) or the class of an expanded clone, and some rows leave it out.

>TRDV1|TRDD3|TRDJ1|large
CALGERESPSWWGIRVTDKLIF
TGTGCTCTTGGGGAAAGGGAGTCCCCCTCATGGTGGGGGATACGCGTAACCGATAAACTCATCTTT
>TRDV3|TRDD2|TRDJ1|large
CASLLPNAGKLIF
TGTGCCTCCCTCCTTCCTAACGCTGGTAAACTCATCTTT
>TRDV1|-|TRDJ1|large
CALGECPAPGFPTDKLIF
TGTGCTCTTGGGGAATGTCCGGCTCCGGGGTTCCCTACCGATAAACTCATCTTT
>TRDV1|-|TRDJ1|once
CALGELRPPTYTDKLIF
TGTGCTCTTGGGGAACTAAGGCCGCCGACTTACACCGATAAACTCATCTTT
>TRDV1|-|TRDJ1|-
CALGGAYTDKLIF
TGTGCTCTTGGGGGGGCTTACACCGATAAACTCATCTTT
>TRDV1|TRDD3|TRDJ1|few
CALGAVGLLRYWGIHTDKLIF
TGTGCTCTTGGGGCTGTGGGACTACTCCGATACTGGGGGATCCACACTGATAAACTCATCTTT
>TRDV1|-|TRDJ1|-
CALGEIYPMAFQLTHSYDKLIF
TGTGCTCTTGGGGAAATCTACCCGATGGCCTTCCAGCTAACTCACTCCTACGATAAACTCATCTTT
>TRDV1|TRDD3|TRDJ1|-
CALGEPCLPYDLYCGIRDTDKLIF
TGTGCTCTTGGGGAACCCTGCCTTCCGTATGATCTGTACTGTGGGATACGTGATACCGATAAACTCATCTTT
>TRDV2|TRDD3|TRDJ2|-
CAGETGGLTAQLFF
TGTGCCGGTGAGACTGGGGGATTGACAGCACAACTCTTCTTT
>TRDV1|-|TRDJ1|few
CALGELGLLLQVRKASYTDKLIF
TGTGCTCTTGGGGAACTAGGTTTACTCCTACAGGTTCGTAAGGCATCGTACACCGATAAACTCATCTTT
>TRDV1|TRDD3|TRDJ1|medium-sized
CALGAVGLLRYWGIHTDKLIF
TGTGCTCTTGGGGCTGTGGGACTACTCCGATACTGGGGGATCCACACCGATAAACTCATCTTT
>TRDV2|-|TRDJ1|large
CACDTAPVGRDKHTDKLIF
TGTGCCTGTGACACCGCTCCCGTTGGGCGTGATAAGCACACCGATAAACTCATCTTT
>TRDV1|TRDD3|TRDJ1|medium-sized
CALGDPSRPSLPEGDSGDKLIF
TGTGCTCTTGGGGACCCATCCCGGCCTTCCCTCCCAGAGGGGGATAGTGGCGATAAACTCATCTTT
>TRDV1|-|TRDJ1|large
CALGERPSFNWGVPNTDKLIF
TGTGCTCTTGGGGAGCGGCCTTCCTTCAACTGGGGGGTCCCGAACACCGATAAACTCATCTTT
>TRDV3|TRDD3|TRDJ3|large
CAFSTGDPNSWDTRQMFF
TGTGCCTTTAGTACTGGGGACCCTAACTCCTGGGACACCCGACAGATGTTTTTC
>TRDV2|TRDD3|TRDJ3|-
CARLGESSWDTRQMFF
TGTGCCAGACTGGGGGAGAGCTCCTGGGACACCCGACAGATGTTTTTC
>TRDV2|TRDD3|TRDJ3|-
CACDTGGPWDTRQMFF
TGTGCCTGTGACACTGGGGGACCCTGGGACACCCGACAGATGTTTTTC
>TRDV2|-|TRDJ2|few
CARDTVGVTAQLFF
TGTGCCCGTGACACCGTGGGGGTGACAGCACAACTCTTCTTT
>TRDV1|TRDD3|TRDJ1|medium-sized
CALGELRSSYPHLGDTPVGRLIF
TGTGCTCTTGGGGAACTGCGGTCCTCTTACCCTCACTTGGGGGATACGCCCGTAGGGCGACTCATCTTT
>TRDV1|-|TRDJ1|medium-sized
CALGELTSSSSNLVLEEKADKLIF
TGTGCTCTTGGGGAACTAACCTCCTCTTCCTCTAATTTGGTACTGGAAGAAAAAGCCGATAAACTCATCTTT
>TRDV1|TRDD3|TRDJ1|large
CALGPPTGGPEAGYTDKLIF
TGTGCTCTTGGGCCCCCCACTGGGGGGCCAGAGGCGGGGTACACCGATAAACTCATCTTT
>TRDV2|-|TRDJ1|few
CACDTWDTDKLIF
TGTGCCTGTGACACCTGGGACACCGATAAACTCATCTTT
>TRDV1|-|TRDJ1|few
CALGNRYTDKLIF
TGTGCTCTTGGAAACCGGTACACCGATAAACTCATCTTT
>TRDV1|-|TRDJ1|-
CALGELARYPGGLPMYTDKLIF
TGTGCTCTTGGGGAACTAGCAAGGTACCCTGGGGGACTTCCTATGTACACCGATAAACTCATCTTT
>TRDV1|-|TRDJ1|medium-sized
CALGEKTLPGDPRRGKLIF
TGTGCTCTTGGGGAAAAAACCCTCCCTGGGGATCCGCGTCGAGGTAAACTCATCTTT
>TRDV1|TRDD3|TRDJ1|-
CAVGELSFFPVLGDLNTDKLIF
TGTGCTGTTGGGGAACTTTCTTTTTTCCCCGTACTGGGGGATTTGAACACCGATAAACTCATCTTT
>TRDV1|-|TRDJ1|-
CALGESAAGGRAGDGYTDKPIF
TGTGCTCTTGGGGAAAGCGCTGCGGGGGGCCGGGCTGGGGATGGGTACACCGATAAACCCATCTTT
>TRDV1|-|TRDJ1|-
CALGELARLPTLVAGVGDVGLSTDKLIF
TGTGCTCTTGGGGAACTAGCCCGTCTTCCTACGTTGGTTGCTGGTGTGGGGGATGTGGGTTTGAGCACCGATAAACTCATCTTT
>TRDV1|TRDD3|TRDJ1|-
CALGDKGLYSYWGTHFFHTDKLIF
TGTGCTCTTGGGGACAAGGGACTTTACTCCTACTGGGGGACTCACTTTTTTCACACCGATAAACTCATCTTT
>TRDV2|-|TRDJ3|-
CACDTWGLLSDWDTRQMFF
TGTGCCTGTGACACCTGGGGGTTACTTTCGGATTGGGACACCCGACAGATGTTTTTC
>TRDV2|-|TRDJ2|few
CACDAGGPVLSLTAQLFF
TGTGCCTGTGACGCCGGCGGTCCGGTCCTCTCTTTGACAGCACAACTCTTCTTT
>TRDV1|TRDD3|TRDJ1|medium-sized
CALGELTQLGDRGYTDKLIF
TGTGCTCTTGGGGAACTAACCCAGCTCGGGGATAGGGGGTATACCGATAAACTCATCTTT
>TRDV1|TRDD3|TRDJ2|large
CALGELNTAYWGILSAQLFF
TGTGCTCTTGGGGAACTCAACACAGCGTACTGGGGGATACTATCAGCACAACTCTTCTTT
>TRDV1|TRDD3|TRDJ1|-
CALGPDFYWGINTDKLIF
TGTGCTCTTGGGCCAGACTTTTACTGGGGGATAAACACCGATAAACTCATCTTT
>TRDV2|TRDD3|TRDJ1|few
CACDTGDWGILPYTDKPIF
TGTGCCTGTGACACCGGCGACTGGGGGATACTGCCGTACACCGATAAACCCATCTTT
>TRDV1|TRDD3|TRDJ1|few
CALGDKGLSSYWGTHFFHTDKLIF
TGTGCTCTTGGGGACAAGGGACTTTCCTCCTACTGGGGGACTCACTTTTTTCACACCGATAAACTCATCTTT
>TRDV1|TRDD3|TRDJ3|medium-sized
CALGEVLGDGQGSSWDTRQMFF
TGTGCTCTTGGGGAAGTCCTGGGGGATGGACAGGGAAGCTCCTGGGACACCCGACAGATGTTTTTC
>TRDV1|TRDD3|TRDJ1|large
CALGEPPLPSALLGANTDKLIF
TGTGCTCTTGGGGAACCCCCCCTCCCCTCGGCATTACTGGGGGCCAACACCGATAAACTCATCTTT
>TRDV2|-|TRDJ3|large
CACVSCTESSWDTRQMFF
TGTGCCTGTGTCTCGTGTACTGAAAGCTCCTGGGACACCCGACAGATGTTTTTC
>TRDV1|TRDD3|TRDJ1|large
CALGPPYWGLDTDKLIF
TGTGCTCTTGGGCCCCCATACTGGGGGCTTGACACCGATAAACTCATCTTT
>TRDV1|-|TRDJ1|medium-sized
CALGSHSYVDGGSPDKLIF
TGTGCTCTTGGGTCCCATTCCTACGTCGATGGGGGATCGCCCGATAAACTCATCTTT
>TRDV3|-|TRDJ1|large
CAFWGPPVLGDTDKLIF
TGTGCCTTTTGGGGTCCCCCCGTACTTGGGGATACCGATAAACTCATCTTT
>TRDV1|TRDD3|TRDJ2|-
CALGELGLTGGAQLFF
TGTGCTCTTGGGGAACTAGGTCTTACTGGGGGAGCACAACTCTTCTTT
>TRDV1|TRDD3|TRDJ2|medium-sized
CALGELPPGDTFYPLLTAQLFF
TGTGCTCTTGGGGAACTTCCCCCTGGGGATACGTTCTACCCCCTTTTGACAGCACAACTCTTCTTT
>TRDV3|TRDD3|TRDJ1|medium-sized
CAFNLLGIGDKLIF
TGTGCCTTTAACTTACTGGGGATAGGCGATAAACTCATCTTT